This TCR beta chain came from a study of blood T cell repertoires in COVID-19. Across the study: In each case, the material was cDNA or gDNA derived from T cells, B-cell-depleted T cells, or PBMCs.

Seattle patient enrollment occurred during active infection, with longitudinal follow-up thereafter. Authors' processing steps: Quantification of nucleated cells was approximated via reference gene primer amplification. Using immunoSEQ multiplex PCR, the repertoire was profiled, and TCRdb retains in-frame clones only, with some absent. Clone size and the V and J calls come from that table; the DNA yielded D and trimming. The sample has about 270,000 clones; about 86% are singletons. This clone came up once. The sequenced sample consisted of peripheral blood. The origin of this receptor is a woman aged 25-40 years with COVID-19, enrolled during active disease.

In DNA form, the CDR3 reads TGTGCCAGCAATCCTCCCCTCGACAGCCATGAGCAGTTCTTC. Protein product: CASNPPLDSHEQFF. This chain links TRBV28 with TRBJ2-1; possible D gene TRBD1, 5 bases. Germline loops: CDR1 MDHEN, CDR2 SYDVKM. V lost 7 bases to trimming and J lost 8 bases, with 18 bases between them. The CDR3 extends over 14 amino acids.